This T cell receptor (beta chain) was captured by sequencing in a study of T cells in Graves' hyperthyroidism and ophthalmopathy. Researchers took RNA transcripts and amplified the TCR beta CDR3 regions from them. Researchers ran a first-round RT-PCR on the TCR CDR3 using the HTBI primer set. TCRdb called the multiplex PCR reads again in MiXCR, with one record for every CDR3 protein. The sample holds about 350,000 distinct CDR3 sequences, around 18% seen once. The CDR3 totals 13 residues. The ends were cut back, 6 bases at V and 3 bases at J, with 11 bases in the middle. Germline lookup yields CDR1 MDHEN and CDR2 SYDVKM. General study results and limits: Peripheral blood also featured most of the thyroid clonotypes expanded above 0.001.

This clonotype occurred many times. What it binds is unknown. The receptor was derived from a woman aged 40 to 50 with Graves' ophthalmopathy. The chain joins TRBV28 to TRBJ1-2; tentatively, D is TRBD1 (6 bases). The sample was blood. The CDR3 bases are TGTGCCAGCAGCACAGGGACGTACTATGGCTACACCTTC. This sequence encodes CASSTGTYYGYTF.